What follows describes a single TCR beta chain. At least ten counts were recorded for this clonotype. Its antigen specificity is not known. The germline gene is not matched at one end of the junction; a read error may be the cause. The sample comes from a study of T cell repertoires in cytomegalovirus infection (dated by TCRdb to between 2017 and 2020). With regard to the full study: Peptide stimulations targeted recently identified HLA-C-restricted CMV epitopes, whose presentation resists viral immunomodulation, together with well-studied HLA-B-restricted epitopes. Because public TCR beta signatures pointed to carriage of CMV infection together with the matching HLA type, the HLA type of each donor mattered for the analysis. Study-wide conclusions, independent of this receptor: In both this cohort and an independent cohort of 350 to 400 donors, the cumulative frequency of public TCR beta family members distinguished carriers of CMV infection plus the relevant HLA type. The ex vivo response was dominated by HLA-C-restricted CMV-specific TCR beta clonotypes, which also provided the single most frequent clonotype in two of eight donors.

From cysteine to phenylalanine, the CDR3 is 13 amino acids long. Of the read, only the CDR3 DNA is kept; its 39 bases are in frame from base 1. Taken from the germline V gene, the CDR1 and CDR2 loops are SGHTA and FQGNSA. For sequencing, an Illumina HiSeq 1500 was employed. Starting from the raw public reads, TCRdb applied fastp trimming at Q25, assembled clones with MiXCR and retained in-frame beta chains. All rows with the same CDR3 protein become a single entry with the most common DNA and genes. This sample gives about 340,000 distinct CDR3 sequences in total; under 35% of them show up just once. In total, the top ten clones hold 20% of the sample. The label giving this sample's treatment or condition can be read as: in vitro stimulation with specific CMV peptide epitopes to enrich CMV-specific T cells.

Sequencing used cultured PBMCs, obtained from culture after CMV antigen stimulation. This receptor was identified in a human donor in good health (CMV status not recorded). Some clones in this sample may be carry-over from other donors' samples. In this chain, TRBV7-2 is recombined with TRBJ2-5, with TRBD1 perhaps the D gene, on 6 matching bases. The nucleotide sequence reads as follows: TGTGCCAGCAGTTTAGTGGGGGCAGAGACCCAGTACTTC. This encodes CASSLVGAETQYF.